The 5 T cell receptor beta chains below come from one sample, sequenced in a study of cytomegalovirus exposure and HLA in healthy donors. The PCR contained 60 Vbeta and 13 Jbeta primers. This table comes from immunoSEQ multiplex PCR, and its TCRdb copy is limited to in-frame clones, with some not included. The sample contains approximately 110,000 clones, approximately 70% of which appear only once. Material: PBMCs. The receptors were gathered from a middle-aged man in good health and CMV-seropositive.

The chain joins TRBV30 to TRBJ2-3; D is perhaps TRBD2 (7 bases). Germline V gives CDR1 GTSNPN, CDR2 SVGIG (reference sequence). This CDR3 comprises 17 residues. V lost 3 bases and J lost 0, with 19 bases in between. The DNA for the CDR3 is TGTGCCTGGAGCAAGGGGGGGGAATCCTGGAGCACAGATACGCAGTATTTT. Translating it yields CAWSKGGESWSTDTQYF.

The V call is TRBV7-9, the J call TRBJ2-7; 8 positions agree with TRBD2. The CDR3 is 15 residues long. Germline loops: CDR1 SEHNR, CDR2 FQNEAQ (reference sequence). The V and J ends lost 3 bases and 6 bases, in that order; junction bases with no gene match: 10. The CDR3 region is CASSLAGLEGVEQYF. In DNA form, the CDR3 reads TGTGCCAGCAGCTTGGCGGGACTAGAAGGTGTCGAGCAGTACTTC.

The chain couples TRBV28 to TRBJ2-5, with 8 bases lining up with TRBD2. V shed 1 base and J 0 bases; nucleotides not matched to a gene: 13. CDR1 is MDHEN, CDR2 SYDVKM, per germline. CDR3 length: 19 residues. The CDR3 coding sequence is TGTGCCAGCAGTTTATCACCCCATAGGGGCGGGAGGTACCAAGAGACCCAGTACTTC. Its translation: CASSLSPHRGGRYQETQYF.

The chain is built from TRBV10-3 and TRBJ2-2, with a weak D call TRBD1 (6 bases). V was shortened by 2 bases and J by 1 base, with 8 bases between the two germline ends. The CDR3 totals 15 residues. CDR1 is ENHRY and CDR2 is SYGVKD in the germline V gene. CDR3 protein: CAISEPGVNTGELFF. CDR3 coding DNA: TGTGCCATCAGTGAGCCAGGGGTGAACACCGGGGAGCTGTTTTTT.

This chain joins TRBV29-1 and TRBJ1-1, with 8 bases that match TRBD1. V lost 6 bases to trimming and J lost 3 bases; unmatched junction nucleotides: 6. Germline CDR1 reads SQVTM; CDR2 reads ANQGSEA. The CDR3 runs 13 residues. DNA for the CDR3: TGCAGCGTCCGGACAGGGCGCGACACTGAAGCTTTCTTT. It codes for CSVRTGRDTEAFF.